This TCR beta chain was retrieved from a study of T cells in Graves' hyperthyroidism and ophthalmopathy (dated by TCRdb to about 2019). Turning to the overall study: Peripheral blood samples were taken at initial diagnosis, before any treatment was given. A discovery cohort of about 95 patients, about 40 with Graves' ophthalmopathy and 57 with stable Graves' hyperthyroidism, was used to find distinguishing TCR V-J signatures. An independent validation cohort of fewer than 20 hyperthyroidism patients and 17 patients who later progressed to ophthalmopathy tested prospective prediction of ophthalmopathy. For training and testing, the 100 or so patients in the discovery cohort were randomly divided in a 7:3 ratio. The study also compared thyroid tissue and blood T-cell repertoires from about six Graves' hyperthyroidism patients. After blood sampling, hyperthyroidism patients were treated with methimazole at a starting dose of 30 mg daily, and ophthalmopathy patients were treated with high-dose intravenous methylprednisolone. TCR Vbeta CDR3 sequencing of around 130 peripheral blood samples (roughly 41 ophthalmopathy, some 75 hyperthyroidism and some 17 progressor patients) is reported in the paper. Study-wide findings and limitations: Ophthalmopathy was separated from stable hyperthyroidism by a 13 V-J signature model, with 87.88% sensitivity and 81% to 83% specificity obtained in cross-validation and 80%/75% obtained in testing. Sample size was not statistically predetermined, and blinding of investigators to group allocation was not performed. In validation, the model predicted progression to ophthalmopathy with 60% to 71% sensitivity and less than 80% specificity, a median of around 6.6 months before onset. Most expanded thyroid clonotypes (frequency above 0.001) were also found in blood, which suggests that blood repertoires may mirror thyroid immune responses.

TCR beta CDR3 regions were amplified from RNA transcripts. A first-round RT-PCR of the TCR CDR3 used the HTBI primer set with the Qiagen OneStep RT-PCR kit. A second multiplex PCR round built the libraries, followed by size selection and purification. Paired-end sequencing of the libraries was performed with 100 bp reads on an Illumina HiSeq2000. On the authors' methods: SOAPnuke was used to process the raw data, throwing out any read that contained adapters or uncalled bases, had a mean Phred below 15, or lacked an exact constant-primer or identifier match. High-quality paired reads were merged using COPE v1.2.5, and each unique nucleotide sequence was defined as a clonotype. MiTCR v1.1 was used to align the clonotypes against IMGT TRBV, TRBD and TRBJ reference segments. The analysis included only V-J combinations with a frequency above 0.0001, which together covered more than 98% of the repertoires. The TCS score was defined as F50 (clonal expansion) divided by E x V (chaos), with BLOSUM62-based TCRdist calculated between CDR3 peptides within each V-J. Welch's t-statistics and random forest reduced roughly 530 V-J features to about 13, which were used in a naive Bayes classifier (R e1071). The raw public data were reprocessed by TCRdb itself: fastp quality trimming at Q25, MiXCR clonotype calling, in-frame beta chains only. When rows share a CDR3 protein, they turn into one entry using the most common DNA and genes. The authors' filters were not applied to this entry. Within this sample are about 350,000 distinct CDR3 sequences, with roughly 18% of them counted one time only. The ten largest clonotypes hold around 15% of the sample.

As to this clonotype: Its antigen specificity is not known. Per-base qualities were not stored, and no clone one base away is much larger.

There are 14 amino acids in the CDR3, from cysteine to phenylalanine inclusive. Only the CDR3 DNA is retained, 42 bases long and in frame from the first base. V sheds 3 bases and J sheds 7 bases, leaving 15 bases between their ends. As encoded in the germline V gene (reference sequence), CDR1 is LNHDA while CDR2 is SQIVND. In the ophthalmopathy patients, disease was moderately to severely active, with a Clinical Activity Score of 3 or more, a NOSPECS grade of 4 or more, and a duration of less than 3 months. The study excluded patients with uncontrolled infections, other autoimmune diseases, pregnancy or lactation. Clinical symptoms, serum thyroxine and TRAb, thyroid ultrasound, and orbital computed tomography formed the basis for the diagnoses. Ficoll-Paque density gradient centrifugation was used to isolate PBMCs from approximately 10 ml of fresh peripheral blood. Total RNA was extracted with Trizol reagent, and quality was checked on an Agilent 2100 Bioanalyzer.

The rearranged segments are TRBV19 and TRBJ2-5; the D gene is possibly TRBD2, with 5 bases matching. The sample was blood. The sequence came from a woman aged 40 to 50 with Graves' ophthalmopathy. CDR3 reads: CASSIETGGRTQYF. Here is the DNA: TGTGCCAGTAGTATCGAGACCGGCGGGCGGACCCAGTACTTC. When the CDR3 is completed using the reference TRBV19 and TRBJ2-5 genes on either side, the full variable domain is DGGITQSPKYLFRKEGQNVTLSCEQNLNHDAMYWYRQDPGQGLRLIYYSQIVNDFQKGDIAEGYSVSREKKESFPLTVTSAQKNPTAFYLCASSIETGGRTQYFGPGTRLLVL.